The 20 T cell receptor beta chains given below trace back to one sample, sequenced in a study of identical twins. TCRdb fed the 5' RACE reads into MiXCR, producing one record per CDR3 protein. The sample lists around 490,000 distinct CDR3 sequences, around 24% occurring once. The same data also contributed to another study, on yellow fever vaccine responses in identical twins.

The specimen sequenced was CD4+ T cells sorted from blood. The receptors originated from a woman aged 18-30 years in good health.

The V gene is TRBV24-1, the J gene TRBJ2-5; D is undetermined. CDR1 and CDR2 from the germline V gene are KGHDR and SFDVKD. The CDR3 consists of 12 residues. Trimming took 5 bases from V and 6 from J, leaving 9 bases between them. CDR3 nucleotides: TGTGCCACCAGTGGTAGTGGGAAGACCCAGTACTTC. This codes for CATSGSGKTQYF.

The sample holds a few counts of this clonotype. The rearrangement uses TRBV27 and TRBJ1-6; D is unclear. Germline V CDR1 and CDR2: MNHEY, SMNVEV (reference sequence). The V end was cut by 4 bases, the J end by 5 bases, with 9 bases between. This CDR3 contains 14 residues. This CDR3 is CASSSRYHNSPLHF. The CDR3 DNA reads TGTGCCAGCAGTTCACGTTACCATAATTCACCCCTCCACTTT.

The chain joins TRBV3-1 to TRBJ1-2; perhaps TRBD1 as D (5 bases). V gave up 0 bases and J gave up 0 bases, with 8 bases separating them. The CDR3 is 15 residues long. Per the germline V gene, CDR1 is LGHDT and CDR2 is YNNKEL (reference sequence). CDR3 loop: CASSQETAANYGYTF. The CDR3 bases are TGTGCCAGCAGCCAAGAGACAGCAGCTAACTATGGCTACACCTTC.

This clonotype was picked up a small number of times. The chain employs TRBV12-3 or TRBV12-4 and TRBJ1-5; no clear D gene. The CDR3 has 14 residues. V lost 3 bases and J lost 3, with 9 bases in between. CDR3 nucleotide sequence: TGTGCCAGCAGTTTTGGGCAGGCCAATCAGCCCCAGCATTTT. Translation: CASSFGQANQPQHF.

This chain joins TRBV20-1 and TRBJ2-7; TRBD2 aligns across 7 bases. CDR3 length: 13 residues. Losses at the gene ends were 2 bases for V and 4 bases for J; bases not matched to a gene: 5. CDR1 DFQATT and CDR2 SNEGSKA come from the germline V gene (reference sequence). The CDR3 spells CSARSGGTYEQYV. The CDR3 region has the DNA TGCAGTGCTAGATCCGGGGGGACTTACGAGCAGTACGTC.

This chain connects TRBV19 to TRBJ2-1; 9 positions match TRBD2. In germline, CDR1 is LNHDA, CDR2 SQIVND (reference sequence). CDR3 size: 15 residues. V trimming: 7 bases; J trimming: 0 bases; junction bases outside the gene matches: 4. For the CDR3, the DNA is TGTGCCAGTATGGTTAGCGGGAGCTCCTACAATGAGCAGTTCTTC. This encodes CASMVSGSSYNEQFF.

This chain joins TRBV7-2 and TRBJ1-1; D gene uncertain. The V and J ends lost 1 base and 6 bases respectively, with 12 bases between them. CDR3 length equals 14 residues. Germline lookup yields CDR1 SGHTA and CDR2 FQGNSA. In DNA, the CDR3 is TGTGCCAGCAGCTTAGAGGGCGACCGCGCTGAAGCTTTCTTT. Protein product: CASSLEGDRAEAFF.

This clonotype appeared a few times. The CDR3 DNA follows: TGTGCCAGCAGTTGGCGAGCGGTCACCGGGGAGCTGTTTTTT. Encoded protein: CASSWRAVTGELFF. The rearrangement links TRBV28 to TRBJ2-2; D perhaps matches TRBD2 (5 bases). This CDR3 is built from 14 residues. Between the trimmed V and J ends, which lost 4 bases and 4 bases, there was a span of 10 bases. CDR1 MDHEN and CDR2 SYDVKM come from the germline V gene.

The chain employs TRBV24-1 and TRBJ2-5; no clear D gene. Trimming took off 4 bases at V and 5 bases at J, with 10 bases between the two ends. Germline CDR1 reads KGHDR; CDR2 reads SFDVKD. This CDR3 has 13 residues. The CDR3 nucleotides are TGTGCCACCAGTGAGGGGTCGAGGGAGACCCAGTACTTC. Translation gives CATSEGSRETQYF.

Only a few counts were recorded for this clonotype. The V gene is TRBV20-1, the J gene TRBJ2-1, with 9 bases identical to TRBD2. From germline, CDR1 is DFQATT and CDR2 SNEGSKA (reference sequence). Trimming cost V 3 bases and J 4 bases; bases outside gene matches: 10. This CDR3 spans 16 amino acids. This chain's CDR3 is CSASSLAGGSYNEQFF. For the CDR3, the DNA is TGCAGTGCTAGTTCCCTTGCGGGAGGGTCGTACAATGAGCAGTTCTTC.

The chain employs TRBV4-2 and TRBJ2-2; D remains ambiguous. The V and J ends lost 4 bases and 0 bases respectively, with 9 bases between them. Germline V gene sequence: CDR1 LGHNA, CDR2 YNFKEQ. CDR3 length: 15 residues. The CDR3 reads CASSRLLANTGELFF. The CDR3 bases are TGTGCCAGCAGCCGCCTCTTAGCGAACACCGGGGAGCTGTTTTTT.

This clonotype has only a few counts. The chain employs TRBV20-1 and TRBJ2-7; 7 nucleotides align to TRBD1. J gave up 3 bases and V 6 bases, and 5 bases lay outside the gene matches. CDR1 and CDR2 (germline): DFQATT, SNEGSKA (reference sequence). CDR3 length: 12 amino acids. The CDR3 sequence: CSAIGQDYEQYF. CDR3 DNA sequence: TGCAGTGCAATAGGACAGGACTACGAGCAGTACTTC.

J is TRBJ2-3 and V is TRBV5-1, with 15 positions matching TRBD2. The germline CDR1 and CDR2 sequences are SGHRS and YFSETQ. The CDR3 runs 18 residues. V shed 4 bases and J 0 bases; nucleotides not matched to a gene: 6. In DNA, the CDR3 is TGCGCCAGCAGCGCCGGACTAGCGGGGGGGCCCAGCACAGATACGCAGTATTTT. Translation gives CASSAGLAGGPSTDTQYF.

The genes are TRBV7-9 and TRBJ2-1; no clear D. There are 17 residues in the CDR3. The V gene's germline CDR1 is SEHNR and CDR2 FQNEAQ (reference sequence). V was pared by 2 bases and J by 0 bases, with 14 bases between. CDR3 sequence (DNA): TGTGCCAGCAGCTTAATAGGCATCCAAAGCTCCTACAATGAGCAGTTCTTC. Translated, it gives CASSLIGIQSSYNEQFF.

This clonotype was counted only a few times. The gene calls are TRBV20-1 and TRBJ2-3, with D unresolved. Trimming pared 6 bases from V and 2 bases from J, leaving 21 bases between. The germline CDR1 and CDR2 sequences are DFQATT and SNEGSKA (reference sequence). The CDR3 is 16 amino acids. The CDR3 DNA sequence: TGCAGTGCCCCCTCTGATGGTAGTTGGTACACAGATACGCAGTATTTT. Residues: CSAPSDGSWYTDTQYF.

The V gene is TRBV27, the J gene TRBJ2-1, with D maybe TRBD2 (7 bases). CDR3 length: 17 amino acids. Trimming removed 2 bases at V and 3 bases at J, with 17 bases between. Germline V lookup: CDR1 MNHEY, CDR2 SMNVEV (reference sequence). The CDR3: CASSLGLGGGGYNEQFF. The DNA of the CDR3 is TGTGCCAGCAGTTTAGGGTTGGGGGGAGGGGGCTACAATGAGCAGTTCTTC.

The rearrangement links TRBV4-1 to TRBJ2-7, with 7 bases matching TRBD2. Germline CDR1 is MGHRA and CDR2 is YSYEKL. The ends lost 1 base at V and 3 bases at J; junction bases unmatched: 6. CDR3 length equals 15 residues. The CDR3 here is CASSQGLAVSYEQYF. As DNA, the CDR3 is TGCGCCAGCAGCCAAGGTCTAGCGGTGAGCTACGAGCAGTACTTC.

This sequence joins TRBV19 and TRBJ2-7, with 15 bases aligning to TRBD2. J lost 3 bases, V lost 2 bases, and 2 bases had no gene match. The germline CDR1 and CDR2 sequences are LNHDA and SQIVND (reference sequence). The CDR3 spans 16 residues. The CDR3, as DNA: TGTGCCAGTAGTATAAGGGGACTAGCGGGAGGCTACGAGCAGTACTTC. This codes for CASSIRGLAGGYEQYF.

This clonotype was seen at least ten times. The chain carries TRBV5-6 and TRBJ2-3, with 9 bases identical to TRBD1. Losses at the gene ends were 4 bases for V and 2 bases for J; bases not matched to a gene: 8. CDR1 is SGHDT, CDR2 YYEEEE, per germline. The CDR3 is 16 amino acids. In DNA form, the CDR3 reads TGTGCCAGCAGCCCGGACAGGGGATCCTCCACAGATACGCAGTATTTT. Encoded protein: CASSPDRGSSTDTQYF.

This clonotype has just a few counts. The chain carries TRBV6-5 and TRBJ1-4; possible D gene TRBD1, 5 bases. Germline CDR1 reads MNHEY; CDR2 reads SVGAGI. The CDR3 covers 15 residues. The V end lost 4 bases, the J end lost 5 bases, and 14 bases lay between the germline ends. CDR3 region: CASSSRDGANEKLFF. The CDR3 DNA reads TGTGCCAGCAGTTCTCGGGACGGGGCAAATGAAAAACTGTTTTTT.